Each of the 20 T cell receptor beta chains below was sequenced from the same sample in a study of T cell responses to AZD1222 COVID-19 vaccine. Method: immunoSEQ multiplex PCR; TCRdb's copy keeps in-frame clones and lacks some. The repertoire holds some 40,000 clones, just under 80% seen once, with less than 25% in the top ten. The specimen was peripheral blood, collected 28 days after the second dose of the MenACWY control vaccine. These receptors were obtained from an adult who received the MenACWY meningococcal vaccine as a control.

The chain is built from TRBV30 and TRBJ1-6; TRBD1 matches at 10 bases. Germline V gene data show CDR1 as GTSNPN and CDR2 as SVGIG (reference sequence). The CDR3 runs 15 residues. V dropped 1 base and J dropped 8; count of bases not matched to a gene: 5. In DNA, the CDR3 is TGTGCCTGGAGTGGAACGGACAGGGGGGATTCACCCCTCCACTTT. It encodes CAWSGTDRGDSPLHF.

CDR3 in DNA: TGTGCCTGGAGCCGGACAGGGACGGGGGATACGCAGTATTTT. Translation: CAWSRTGTGDTQYF. J is TRBJ2-3 and V is TRBV30, with 8 bases aligning to TRBD1. Germline-derived CDR1 and CDR2 are GTSNPN and SVGIG (reference sequence). Trimming took 3 bases from V and 6 from J; bases not matched to a gene: 8. The CDR3 runs to 14 residues.

V is TRBV6-6 and J is TRBJ1-5; 11 nucleotides match TRBD1. Germline V gives CDR1 MNHNY, CDR2 SVGAGI (reference sequence). The CDR3 has 15 amino acids. V trimming: 6 bases; J trimming: 5 bases; junction bases outside the gene matches: 6. The CDR3 DNA sequence: TGTGCCAGCAGCCTCCAGGGACAGGGGGATCAGCCCCAGCATTTT. Encoded protein: CASSLQGQGDQPQHF.

This chain uses TRBV20-1 with TRBJ2-3; 7 positions agree with TRBD2. The germline V gene has CDR1 DFQATT and CDR2 SNEGSKA (reference sequence). This CDR3 is built from 15 residues. V shed 3 bases, J shed 0 bases, and the junction held 6 bases outside the gene matches. CDR3 DNA sequence: TGCAGTGCTAGTGGCCGCGGGGGAAGCACAGATACGCAGTATTTT. Translated, it gives CSASGRGGSTDTQYF.

This clone was observed a few times. The chain combines TRBV7-9 with TRBJ1-2; no reliable D call. V was cut by 2 bases and J by 6 bases, with 10 bases left in between. This CDR3 has 13 amino acids. In germline, CDR1 is SEHNR, CDR2 FQNEAQ (reference sequence). The CDR3 bases are TGTGCCAGCAGCTTATGGGGTTACGATGGCTACACCTTC. Amino acid sequence: CASSLWGYDGYTF.

The table lists this clone with a count of one. The genes are TRBV4-2 and TRBJ1-1; D unclear. The CDR3 runs to 17 residues. V was trimmed by 2 bases and J by 5 bases, leaving 21 bases between them. Germline values: CDR1 LGHNA, CDR2 YNFKEQ. The CDR3 protein is CASSQLMGLELATEAFF. CDR3 nucleotide sequence: TGTGCCAGCAGCCAACTTATGGGATTAGAGTTGGCGACTGAAGCTTTCTTT.

The chain is built from TRBV7-6 and TRBJ1-5, with 11 bases aligning to TRBD1. The CDR3 covers 19 residues. The ends lost 2 bases at V and 0 bases at J; junction bases unmatched: 9. Germline values: CDR1 SGHVS, CDR2 FNYEAQ. The CDR3, as DNA: TGTGCCAGCAGCTTATGGCCGGGACAGGGGGATTATAGCAATCAGCCCCAGCATTTT. As protein: CASSLWPGQGDYSNQPQHF.

The V gene is TRBV5-6, the J gene TRBJ1-5; D unclear. Germline CDR1 and CDR2: SGHDT and YYEEEE. V was clipped by 4 bases and J by 9 bases, with 11 bases between them. CDR3 length: 12 residues. The CDR3 spells CASSRTPGPQHF. CDR3 nucleotides: TGTGCCAGCAGCCGTACCCCGGGGCCCCAGCATTTT.

V and J are TRBV18 and TRBJ1-2; D is unclear. CDR1 and CDR2 (germline): KGHSH, LQKENI. The CDR3 has 13 amino acids. Deletions cut 2 bases from V and 7 bases from J, with 11 bases between. The CDR3 DNA is TGTGCCAGCTCACCAGGGATCGAGGGTGGCTACACCTTC. Protein sequence: CASSPGIEGGYTF.

This clone was seen more than once but under ten times. The rearrangement joins TRBV3-1 (or the pseudogene TRBV3-2) to TRBJ1-1; 7 bases align to TRBD1. This CDR3 is built from 17 residues. Unmatched junction bases numbered 14, after V lost 3 bases and J lost 4 bases. Germline assignment: CDR1 LGHDT and CDR2 YNNKEL (reference sequence). Here the CDR3 reads CASSQTGRLDRGTEAFF. CDR3 DNA: TGTGCCAGCAGCCAGACAGGGCGGCTGGATCGGGGCACTGAAGCTTTCTTT.

The chain combines TRBV5-4 with TRBJ1-2; 9 nucleotides match TRBD1. Trimming at V came to 3 bases and at J to 8 bases, leaving 14 bases not matched to a gene. The CDR3 runs 16 residues. From germline, CDR1 is SGHNT and CDR2 YYREEE (reference sequence). The CDR3 loop is CASSSPPMGQGRGYTF. The CDR3 coding sequence is TGTGCCAGCAGCTCCCCCCCCATGGGACAGGGTCGAGGCTACACCTTC. Full variable domain (outside the CDR3, taken from reference TRBV5-4 and TRBJ1-2): ETGVTQSPTHLIKTRGQQVTLRCSSQSGHNTVSWYQQALGQGPQFIFQYYREEENGRGNFPPRFSGLQFPNYSSELNVNALELDDSALYLCASSSPPMGQGRGYTFGSGTRLTVV.

The chain joins TRBV2 to TRBJ2-5, with D perhaps assigned TRBD1 or TRBD2 (7 bases each). Germline CDR1 and CDR2: SNHLY and FYNNEI. The CDR3 runs 14 residues. V lost 5 bases and J lost 4, with 14 bases in between. CDR3 sequence: CASSQGGGVETQYF. The DNA for the CDR3 is TGTGCCAGCAGTCAGGGGGGAGGGGTAGAGACCCAGTACTTC.

The CDR3 DNA follows: TGTGCCAGCAGCATCCAGGGCTCGGATCAGCCCCAGCATTTT. Protein: CASSIQGSDQPQHF. This chain uses TRBV7-2 with TRBJ1-5; D perhaps matches TRBD1 (5 bases). This CDR3 comprises 14 residues. CDR1 and CDR2 from the germline V gene are SGHTA and FQGNSA. Trimming shortened V by 5 bases and J by 5 bases, and 13 bases separated the two germline ends.

The V and J genes are TRBV10-2 and TRBJ2-7; D is unresolved. V gave up 8 bases and J gave up 1 base, with 12 bases separating them. The CDR3 extends over 13 amino acids. Germline CDR1 reads WSHSY; CDR2 reads SAAADI. CDR3 amino acids: CASAIFISYEQYF. The CDR3, as DNA: TGCGCCAGCGCCATCTTTATTTCCTACGAGCAGTACTTC.

V and J are TRBV19 and TRBJ2-1; D ambiguous. The V end was cut by 10 bases, the J end by 4 bases, with 20 bases between. This CDR3 spans 15 amino acids. Looked up from germline, CDR1 is LNHDA and CDR2 is SQIVND (reference sequence). Here the CDR3 DNA reads TGTGCCACCAGGAGTCAGAGCTCCAAATACAATGAGCAGTTCTTC. As protein: CATRSQSSKYNEQFF.

The gene calls are TRBV11-2 and TRBJ2-7; TRBD2 matches at 11 bases. CDR3 length: 14 amino acids. Germline CDR1 and CDR2: SGHAT and FQNNGV. Germline trimming cut 5 bases from V and 4 bases from J; bases unmatched to any gene: 4. The CDR3 DNA reads as TGTGCCAGCAGCCTAGCGGGAGGTCGGTACGAGCAGTACTTC. Protein: CASSLAGGRYEQYF.

In nucleotides, the CDR3 is TGTGCCAGCAGTGACAGGGGACCTAGCAATCAGCCCCAGCATTTT. The encoded protein is CASSDRGPSNQPQHF. J is TRBJ1-5 and V is TRBV6-4, with D tentatively TRBD1 (5 bases). Trimming stripped 2 bases from V and 0 bases from J, with 8 bases between. The CDR3 spans 15 residues. From germline, CDR1 is MRHNA and CDR2 SNTAGT.

This sequence joins TRBV5-1 and TRBJ2-1; TRBD1 is a possible D gene (8 bases). Germline-derived CDR1 and CDR2 are SGHRS and YFSETQ. V lost 4 bases and J 10 bases, leaving 18 bases between the germline ends. The CDR3 extends over 14 amino acids. CDR3 loop: CASSPRTGREEQFF. CDR3 in DNA: TGCGCCAGCAGCCCCAGGACAGGGAGGGAAGAGCAGTTCTTC.

The chain joins TRBV2 to TRBJ1-2, with TRBD1 matching over 7 bases. Germline assignment: CDR1 SNHLY and CDR2 FYNNEI. This CDR3 region has 11 residues. J gave up 12 bases and V 9 bases, and 10 bases lay outside the gene matches. In nucleotides, the CDR3 is TGTGCCAGTACAAAGGGACAGAAAGACACCTTC. The encoded protein is CASTKGQKDTF.

The chain links TRBV3-1 (or the pseudogene TRBV3-2) to TRBJ2-7; D not resolved. V gave up 0 bases and J gave up 2 bases, with 5 bases separating them. Germline assignment: CDR1 LGHDT and CDR2 YNNKEL (reference sequence). This CDR3 has 13 amino acids. The CDR3 loop reads CASSQDRAYEQYF. CDR3 DNA: TGTGCCAGCAGCCAAGATCGGGCCTACGAGCAGTACTTC.